This entry features one T cell receptor (beta chain) sequence. The CDR3 contains 16 residues. Germline CDR1 and CDR2: MDHEN and SYDVKM. Trimming cost V 3 bases and J 4 bases, with 18 bases left between them. Only in-frame clones appear in the TCRdb table, and some are missing; sequencing was by immunoSEQ multiplex PCR. The table lists about 270,000 clones, about 88% of them singletons, with 2.5% to 3.5% in the top ten. These data are taken from a study of blood T cell repertoires in COVID-19. This receptor was taken from a woman aged 50 to 60 who had recovered from COVID-19. The rearrangement links TRBV28 to TRBJ1-2; D uncertain. The sequenced sample consisted of PBMCs or T cells enriched from blood (not recorded which). The CDR3 bases are TGTGCCAGCAGTTTCCTCGCGCCGGTTTCACCCTATGGCTACACCTTC. Translating it yields CASSFLAPVSPYGYTF.